One sample yielded the 2 T cell receptor beta chains listed below, sequenced in a study of blood T cell repertoires in COVID-19. Only in-frame clones appear in the TCRdb table, and some are missing; sequencing was by immunoSEQ multiplex PCR. The sample yields some 260,000 clones, 75% to 90% seen once. Sequencing input: peripheral blood. These receptors originate from a woman aged 70-85 years with COVID-19, enrolled during active disease.

The chain combines TRBV7-6 with TRBJ2-1, with 14 positions matching TRBD2. CDR3 length: 19 residues. Trimming cost V 5 bases and J 1 base; bases outside gene matches: 10. CDR1 and CDR2 from the germline V gene are SGHVS and FNYEAQ. The CDR3 coding sequence is TGTGCCAGCAGCCTGGGACTAGCGGGAGCCCCACAATCCTACAATGAGCAGTTCTTC. Amino acids: CASSLGLAGAPQSYNEQFF.

This clone appeared once. This sequence joins TRBV10-3 and TRBJ1-2, with D unresolved. The CDR3 extends over 14 amino acids. The V end was cut by 5 bases, the J end by 8 bases, with 18 bases between. Germline loops: CDR1 ENHRY, CDR2 SYGVKD. The CDR3 DNA follows: TGTGCCATCAGTTGGGCCGAGGGCCCTAAAGGCTACACCTTC. Protein: CAISWAEGPKGYTF.